The next 13 T cell receptor beta chains were all read from a single sample in a study of blood T cell repertoires in COVID-19. Some clones are missing from TCRdb's copy, which holds only in-frame ones; the method was immunoSEQ multiplex PCR. The repertoire consists of 280,000 or so clones, with approximately 91% occurring once and the leading ten covering roughly an eighth. Sequences were obtained from peripheral blood. These receptors came from an older woman with acute or convalescent COVID-19.

The rearrangement links TRBV12-3 or TRBV12-4 to TRBJ2-5; TRBD1 might be the D (5 bases). V shed 2 bases and J shed 4 bases, with 5 bases lying between them. The CDR3 has 12 residues. This CDR3 is CASSLTGETQYF. CDR3 sequence (DNA): TGTGCCAGCAGTTTAACAGGAGAGACCCAGTACTTC.

This chain uses TRBV10-3 with TRBJ2-7; tentative D call: TRBD2 (6 bases). V lost 1 base and J 3 bases, leaving 10 bases between the germline ends. This CDR3 contains 14 residues. CDR1 ENHRY and CDR2 SYGVKD come from the germline V gene. Here the CDR3 reads CAISELAGFYEQYF. In nucleotides, the CDR3 is TGTGCCATCAGTGAGTTGGCGGGGTTCTACGAGCAGTACTTC.

Here the CDR3 reads CATWKDYNTDTQYF. CDR3 DNA sequence: TGTGCCACCTGGAAGGACTATAACACAGATACGCAGTATTTT. V usage is TRBV28 and J usage is TRBJ2-3; D may be TRBD2 (6 bases). Germline V gives CDR1 MDHEN, CDR2 SYDVKM. The CDR3 totals 14 residues. V was trimmed by 10 bases and J by 2 bases, leaving 16 bases between them.

The chain joins TRBV19 to TRBJ2-7; 8 bases fit TRBD1. The V gene end was trimmed by 6 bases and the J gene end by 3 bases; junction bases not matched to a gene: 7. The CDR3 extends over 14 amino acids. Germline V gene sequence: CDR1 LNHDA, CDR2 SQIVND (reference sequence). The CDR3 nucleotides are TGTGCCAGTAGGCCGGACAGGGCAGGCTACGAGCAGTACTTC. Residues: CASRPDRAGYEQYF.

This clone was seen a handful of times. The chain joins TRBV5-1 to TRBJ1-6; weak D call: TRBD1 (5 bases). Trimming left V 0 bases short and J 10 bases short, with 14 bases between. The CDR3 consists of 15 residues. Germline-derived CDR1 and CDR2 are SGHRS and YFSETQ. The CDR3 region has the DNA TGCGCCAGCAGCTTGGCGGGGGGAGGCAGGTCACCCCTCCACTTT. Translation: CASSLAGGGRSPLHF.

The rearrangement uses TRBV4-3 and TRBJ2-7, with 8 nucleotides matching TRBD2. The germline gives CDR1 LGHNA, CDR2 YSLEER. There are 15 residues in the CDR3. V shed 4 bases and J 3 bases; nucleotides not matched to a gene: 8. CDR3: CASSRTGTSYYEQYF. In nucleotides, the CDR3 is TGCGCCAGCAGCCGAACCGGGACTAGTTACTACGAGCAGTACTTC.

The chain combines TRBV7-8 with TRBJ1-1; 7 bases line up with TRBD1. The junction had 4 bases not matched to a gene; V was cut back by 5 bases and J by 7 bases. Germline loops: CDR1 SGHVS, CDR2 FQNEAQ. The CDR3 runs 12 residues. As DNA, the CDR3 is TGTGCCAGCAGCCGGGACAGAATTGAAGCTTTCTTT. This translates into CASSRDRIEAFF.

This chain uses TRBV9 with TRBJ1-3; possibly TRBD1 for D (5 bases). The CDR3 runs to 16 residues. V dropped 0 bases and J dropped 1 base, with 11 bases sitting between them. Germline CDR1 SGDLS, CDR2 YYNGEE. The CDR3 sequence: CASSVGPTDSGNTIYF. The CDR3, as DNA: TGTGCCAGCAGCGTAGGACCGACAGATTCTGGAAACACCATATATTTT.

J is TRBJ2-5 and V is TRBV5-1; 7 nucleotides line up with TRBD1. CDR3 length: 14 residues. The V gene's germline CDR1 is SGHRS and CDR2 YFSETQ. Trimming cost V 1 base and J 4 bases; bases outside gene matches: 4. CDR3 DNA sequence: TGCGCCAGCAGCTTGACGGCAGGGGGAGAGACCCAGTACTTC. It codes for CASSLTAGGETQYF.

The chain employs TRBV5-4 and TRBJ2-7, with D tentatively TRBD1 (6 bases). Germline values: CDR1 SGHNT, CDR2 YYREEE (reference sequence). The V end was cut by 4 bases, the J end by 6 bases, with 14 bases between. CDR3 size: 13 residues. The CDR3 sequence is CASSHQGMGEQYF. CDR3 nucleotides: TGTGCCAGCAGCCATCAGGGGATGGGCGAGCAGTACTTC.

The chain combines TRBV7-8 with TRBJ1-5; D might be TRBD1 (5 bases). Germline CDR1 SGHVS, CDR2 FQNEAQ. The CDR3 is made up of 14 amino acids. Trimming stripped 4 bases from V and 3 bases from J, with 10 bases between. In nucleotides, the CDR3 is TGTGCCAGCAGCTGGCCAGGGCCCAATCAGCCCCAGCATTTT. Translation gives CASSWPGPNQPQHF.

The chain uses TRBV5-1 and TRBJ2-7; no clear D. CDR3 length: 14 residues. V lost 2 bases, J lost 1 base, and 10 bases lay in between. Germline V gene data show CDR1 as SGHRS and CDR2 as YFSETQ. The chain's CDR3 is CASSFNSKSYEQYF. As DNA, the CDR3 is TGCGCCAGCAGCTTCAATAGTAAGTCCTACGAGCAGTACTTC.

This chain links TRBV15 with TRBJ2-7; D unresolved. Germline values: CDR1 LNHNV, CDR2 YYDKDF (reference sequence). V was trimmed by 0 bases and J by 2 bases, leaving 5 bases between them. The CDR3 is made up of 13 amino acids. CDR3 sequence reads: CATSRESAYEQYF. CDR3 DNA sequence: TGTGCCACCAGCAGAGAATCGGCCTACGAGCAGTACTTC.